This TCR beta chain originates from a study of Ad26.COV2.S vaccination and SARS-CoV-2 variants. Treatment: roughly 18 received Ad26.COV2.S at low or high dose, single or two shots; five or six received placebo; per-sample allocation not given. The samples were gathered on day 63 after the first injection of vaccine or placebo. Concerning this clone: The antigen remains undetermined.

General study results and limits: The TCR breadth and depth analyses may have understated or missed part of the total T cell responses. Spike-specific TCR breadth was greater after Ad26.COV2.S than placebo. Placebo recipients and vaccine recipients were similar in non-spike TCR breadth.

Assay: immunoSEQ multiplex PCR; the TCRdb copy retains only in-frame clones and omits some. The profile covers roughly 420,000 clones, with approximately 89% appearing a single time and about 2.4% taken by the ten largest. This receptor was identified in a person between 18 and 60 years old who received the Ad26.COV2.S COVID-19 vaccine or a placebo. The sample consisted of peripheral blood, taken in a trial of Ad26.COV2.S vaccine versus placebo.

The CDR3 region has the DNA TGCGCCAGCAGCTTAATCGGTGGAGGGACAGTTCACTACGAGCAGTACTTC. Translation: CASSLIGGGTVHYEQYF. The V call is TRBV5-1, the J call TRBJ2-7, with D possibly being TRBD1 (7 bases). The CDR3 is 17 residues long. Germline lookup yields CDR1 SGHRS and CDR2 YFSETQ. The ends were cut back, 2 bases at V and 3 bases at J, with 21 bases in the middle.